This TCR beta chain appears in the sequencing data of a study of blood T cell repertoires in COVID-19. The wider study: The samples span acute and convalescent COVID-19 from the United States, Italy and Spain. In each case, the material was cDNA or gDNA derived from T cells, B-cell-depleted T cells, or PBMCs.

Germline CDR1 reads SGHRS; CDR2 reads YFSETQ. The CDR3 consists of 15 residues. Trimming shortened V by 5 bases and J by 7 bases, and 19 bases separated the two germline ends. Data came from immunoSEQ multiplex PCR; TCRdb stores just in-frame clones and leaves some out. The sample has around 320,000 clones; under 90% are singletons. This clone has just one count. Enrolled during active infection, Seattle patients were then followed longitudinally. The TCR originated in a woman in her 30s with COVID-19, enrolled during active disease. Sequencing was carried out using peripheral blood. The chain links TRBV5-1 to TRBJ2-1; D may be TRBD1 (7 bases). As DNA, the CDR3 is TGCGCCAGCAGTCATTACGGGGGACAGTTGAATGAGCAGTTCTTC. This sequence encodes CASSHYGGQLNEQFF.